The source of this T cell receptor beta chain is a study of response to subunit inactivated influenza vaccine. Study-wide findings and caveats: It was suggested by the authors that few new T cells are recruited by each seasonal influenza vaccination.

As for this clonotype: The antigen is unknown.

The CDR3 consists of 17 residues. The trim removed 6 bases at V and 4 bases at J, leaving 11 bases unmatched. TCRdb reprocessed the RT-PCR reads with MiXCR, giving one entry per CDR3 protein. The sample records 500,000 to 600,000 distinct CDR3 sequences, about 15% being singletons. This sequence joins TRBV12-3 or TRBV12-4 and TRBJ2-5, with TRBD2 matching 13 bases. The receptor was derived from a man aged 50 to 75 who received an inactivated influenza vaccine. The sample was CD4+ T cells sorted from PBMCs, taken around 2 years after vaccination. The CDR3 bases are TGTGCCAGCAGCCAAAGGACTAGCGGGAGCCGCTCAGAGACCCAGTACTTC. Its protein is CASSQRTSGSRSETQYF.